These 13 T cell receptor beta chains share one sample of origin, sequenced in a study of T-cell memory formation after mild COVID-19. Each CDR3 protein gets one entry after TCRdb re-called the 5' RACE reads with MiXCR. The table records hundreds of thousands of distinct CDR3 sequences, approximately 20% of them present only once. The sample consisted of PBMCs or a T cell subset sorted from them (not recorded which). These receptors originate from an adult woman who had mild COVID-19 (a few samples of this study predate the infection). Cell type and time point are not known.

The chain is built from TRBV6-5 and TRBJ1-1; no definite D call. The CDR3 runs 13 residues. The germline V gene encodes CDR1 MNHEY and CDR2 SVGAGI. Trimming stripped 5 bases from V and 3 bases from J, with 10 bases between. CDR3 DNA sequence: TGTGCCAGCAGTCTTAGCCCTTACACTGAAGCTTTCTTT. As protein: CASSLSPYTEAFF.

The rearrangement links TRBV6-1 to TRBJ2-3; D not resolved. The germline gives CDR1 MNHNS, CDR2 SASEGT. Trimming left V 5 bases short and J 1 base short, with 16 bases between. The length of the CDR3 is 16 residues. The CDR3 protein is CASSLVVASGTDTQYF. In nucleotides, the CDR3 is TGTGCCAGCAGTTTAGTAGTGGCTTCGGGCACAGATACGCAGTATTTT.

There are a few counts of this clonotype. CDR3 protein: CASSLDRFDETQYF. The CDR3 region has the DNA TGTGCCAGCAGCTTAGACAGGTTCGATGAGACCCAGTACTTC. This chain links TRBV7-7 with TRBJ2-5; possibly TRBD1 for D (5 bases). Germline V gene data show CDR1 as SSHAT and CDR2 as FNYEAQ (reference sequence). The CDR3 covers 14 residues. V lost 1 base and J lost 5, with 11 bases in between.

The rearrangement links TRBV7-2 to TRBJ2-1, with 7 bases fitting TRBD2. V lost 7 bases, J lost 8 bases, and 14 bases stayed unmatched. The CDR3 extends over 15 amino acids. CDR1 is SGHTA and CDR2 is FQGNSA in the germline V gene. Here the CDR3 reads CASTGGIQGSDEQFF. DNA of the CDR3: TGTGCCAGCACGGGGGGAATCCAGGGTAGCGATGAGCAGTTCTTC.

The rearrangement uses TRBV20-1 and TRBJ2-7; 8 bases map to TRBD1. The germline V gene has CDR1 DFQATT and CDR2 SNEGSKA (reference sequence). Germline trimming cut 3 bases from V and 2 bases from J; bases unmatched to any gene: 3. The CDR3 is made up of 13 amino acids. The CDR3 sequence is CSASAGGAYEQYF. The CDR3 nucleotides read TGCAGTGCTAGCGCAGGGGGCGCCTACGAGCAGTACTTC.

This clonotype showed up many times. The V gene is TRBV20-1, the J gene TRBJ1-1; no reliable D call. The CDR3 has 13 amino acids. Trimming left V 1 base short and J 1 base short, with 7 bases between. Germline lookup yields CDR1 DFQATT and CDR2 SNEGSKA (reference sequence). The CDR3, as DNA: TGCAGTGCTAGAGGGGTGACGAACACTGAAGCTTTCTTT. Residues: CSARGVTNTEAFF.

As DNA, the CDR3 is TGTGCCAGCAGCTCCTGGGGGACAGGGGGGAATGGCTACACCTTC. This sequence encodes CASSSWGTGGNGYTF. The V call is TRBV7-9, the J call TRBJ1-2; TRBD1 matches 11 bases. The germline V gene has CDR1 SEHNR and CDR2 FQNEAQ (reference sequence). Germline trimming cut 4 bases from V and 6 bases from J; bases unmatched to any gene: 7. The CDR3 runs 15 residues.

This clonotype was recorded at least ten times. The chain recombines TRBV7-9 with TRBJ2-1; TRBD1 is a possible D gene (6 bases). The CDR3 length is 15 residues. Trimming stripped 5 bases from V and 1 base from J, with 12 bases between. CDR1 and CDR2 (germline): SEHNR, FQNEAQ (reference sequence). CDR3 nucleotides: TGTGCCAGCAGCCTTCAGGGGAATTCCTACAATGAGCAGTTCTTC. Amino acids: CASSLQGNSYNEQFF.

V gene TRBV5-1 combines with J gene TRBJ2-7, with D uncertain. Trimming left V 0 bases short and J 3 bases short, with 16 bases between. CDR1 is SGHRS, CDR2 YFSETQ, per germline. The CDR3 contains 16 residues. CDR3 in DNA: TGCGCCAGCAGCTTGGTGGGCCTCAAGAACAACTACGAGCAGTACTTC. This translates into CASSLVGLKNNYEQYF.

This clonotype was found a few times. The chain uses TRBV20-1 and TRBJ1-5; the D gene is possibly TRBD1 (6 bases). Trimming left V 8 bases short and J 0 bases short, with 11 bases between. The CDR3 covers 13 residues. Germline V gives CDR1 DFQATT, CDR2 SNEGSKA (reference sequence). CDR3 loop: CSTTGYSNQPQHF. CDR3 DNA sequence: TGCAGTACTACAGGGTATAGCAATCAGCCCCAGCATTTT.

The V gene is TRBV6-5, the J gene TRBJ1-1; D is ambiguous. The germline gives CDR1 MNHEY, CDR2 SVGAGI. The V and J ends lost 7 bases and 0 bases respectively, with 9 bases between them. The CDR3 is made up of 13 amino acids. DNA for the CDR3: TGTGCCAGCATGCGGAACATGAACACTGAAGCTTTCTTT. Protein: CASMRNMNTEAFF.

The rearrangement joins TRBV5-1 to TRBJ2-6; TRBD1 is a possible D gene (6 bases). Trimming shortened V by 8 bases and J by 0 bases, and 15 bases separated the two germline ends. Looked up from germline, CDR1 is SGHRS and CDR2 is YFSETQ. This CDR3 contains 16 residues. The CDR3 loop is CASSWTVLSGANVLTF. DNA of the CDR3: TGCGCCAGTTCATGGACAGTCCTCTCTGGGGCCAACGTCCTGACTTTC.

The chain employs TRBV6-5 and TRBJ1-2; perhaps TRBD1 as D (5 bases). Germline V gives CDR1 MNHEY, CDR2 SVGAGI. The CDR3 loop spans 13 amino acids. V gave up 0 bases and J gave up 10 bases, with 12 bases separating them. The CDR3 protein is CASSYSGRGAYTF. In nucleotides, the CDR3 is TGTGCCAGCAGTTACTCGGGGCGGGGTGCCTACACCTTC.